The rows below give T cell receptor beta chains drawn from one sample of a study of blood T cell repertoires in COVID-19. Sequencing was performed with immunoSEQ multiplex PCR; in TCRdb, only in-frame clones are kept and a portion is missing. The sample lists approximately 260,000 clones, 84% occurring once. The specimen sequenced was peripheral blood. All receptors derive from a human donor in a cohort sampled during active COVID-19. CDR3s include the opening cysteine and the closing phenylalanine or tryptophan. The D gene is left open where the match is weak. Clone size, where shown, is once, few, many, or a class for clones that have expanded.

j_call d_call v_call clone_size cdr3_aa cdr3_nt
TRBJ2-1 - TRBV18 - CASSRDTSYNEQFF TGTGCCAGCTCACGCGACACCTCCTACAATGAGCAGTTCTTC
TRBJ1-1 - TRBV12-3/TRBV12-4 - CASSLGRGAFF TGTGCCAGCAGTTTGGGTCGGGGAGCTTTCTTT
TRBJ1-6 TRBD1 TRBV5-1 - CASSIGQGVYSPLHF TGCGCCAGCAGCATAGGACAGGGCGTGTATTCACCCCTCCACTTT
TRBJ2-7 TRBD2 TRBV27 once CASSSLAGASEQYF TGTGCCAGCAGTTCACTAGCGGGAGCGAGTGAGCAGTACTTC
TRBJ1-4 - TRBV5-1 - CASSLDTGRPVGLFF TGCGCCAGCAGCTTGGATACAGGGCGCCCGGTGGGACTGTTTTTT
TRBJ1-2 - TRBV6-5 - CASGYGGVYGYTF TGTGCCAGCGGATACGGGGGAGTTTATGGCTACACCTTC
TRBJ2-1 - TRBV10-3 - CAISENGSNEQFF TGTGCCATCAGTGAGAACGGTAGCAACGAGCAGTTCTTC
TRBJ1-2 TRBD1 TRBV18 - CASSPNRGHGYTF TGTGCCAGCTCACCCAACAGGGGGCATGGCTACACCTTC
TRBJ2-2 TRBD2 TRBV5-1 - CASSLAVLAGVGNTGELFF TGCGCCAGCAGCTTGGCCGTACTAGCGGGAGTTGGGAACACCGGGGAGCTGTTTTTT
TRBJ1-5 TRBD1 TRBV5-3 - CARSPDLGTAYQPQHF TGTGCCAGAAGCCCGGACCTCGGGACAGCCTATCAGCCCCAGCATTTT
TRBJ2-7 TRBD1 TRBV6-5 - CASSPGTELYEQYF TGTGCCAGCAGCCCCGGGACAGAACTATACGAGCAGTACTTC
TRBJ2-1 TRBD2 TRBV5-4 - CASSLTSGSVYEQFF TGTGCCAGCAGCTTGACTAGCGGGAGTGTGTATGAGCAGTTCTTC
TRBJ2-2 - TRBV24-1 - CATTPNRAPNTGELFF TGTGCCACCACCCCCAACAGGGCTCCGAACACCGGGGAGCTGTTTTTT
TRBJ2-2 - TRBV21-1 - CASSPAGELFF TGTGCCAGCAGTCCCGCCGGGGAGCTGTTTTTT
TRBJ2-7 TRBD1 TRBV11-2 few CASSLVTGYYEQYF TGTGCCAGCAGCTTGGTGACAGGGTACTACGAGCAGTACTTC
TRBJ2-7 TRBD2 TRBV6-5 - CASSTGTSGIYEQYF TGTGCCAGCAGTACCGGGACTAGCGGGATCTACGAGCAGTACTTC
TRBJ2-4 - TRBV19 - CASSPPGTYKNIQYF TGTGCCAGTAGCCCTCCCGGGACTTACAAAAACATTCAGTACTTC
TRBJ2-2 - TRBV19 - CASSLRQVMNTGELFF TGTGCCAGTAGTCTTAGACAGGTTATGAACACCGGGGAGCTGTTTTTT